This TCR beta chain appears in the sequencing data of a study of CD8 T cells in Susac syndrome. With random hexamers, reverse transcription was performed on about 0.45 to 1 ug of RNA. It was immunoSEQ multiplex PCR that amplified TCR beta CDR3 across 54 Vbeta and 13 Jbeta. In TCRdb, the immunoSEQ multiplex PCR reads were re-called with MiXCR into one record per CDR3 protein. This sample carries approximately 230,000 distinct CDR3 sequences, about 93% of them seen once, and the ten largest clones take approximately 0.072%. TCR beta sequences were obtained from blood CD8+ and CD4+ T cells. CDR3 length: 16 amino acids. Germline CDR1 reads SGHTA; CDR2 reads FQGNSA. The ends lost 1 base at V and 7 bases at J; junction bases unmatched: 1. This clonotype showed up just once.

The chain couples TRBV7-2 to TRBJ2-1; 16 nucleotides agree with TRBD2. Sequences were obtained from CD4+ T cells from PBMCs. The TCR originated in a human donor with multiple sclerosis. In DNA form, the CDR3 reads TGTGCCAGCAGCTTAGTGGGACTAGCGGGAGGGAATGAGCAGTTCTTC. This codes for CASSLVGLAGGNEQFF.